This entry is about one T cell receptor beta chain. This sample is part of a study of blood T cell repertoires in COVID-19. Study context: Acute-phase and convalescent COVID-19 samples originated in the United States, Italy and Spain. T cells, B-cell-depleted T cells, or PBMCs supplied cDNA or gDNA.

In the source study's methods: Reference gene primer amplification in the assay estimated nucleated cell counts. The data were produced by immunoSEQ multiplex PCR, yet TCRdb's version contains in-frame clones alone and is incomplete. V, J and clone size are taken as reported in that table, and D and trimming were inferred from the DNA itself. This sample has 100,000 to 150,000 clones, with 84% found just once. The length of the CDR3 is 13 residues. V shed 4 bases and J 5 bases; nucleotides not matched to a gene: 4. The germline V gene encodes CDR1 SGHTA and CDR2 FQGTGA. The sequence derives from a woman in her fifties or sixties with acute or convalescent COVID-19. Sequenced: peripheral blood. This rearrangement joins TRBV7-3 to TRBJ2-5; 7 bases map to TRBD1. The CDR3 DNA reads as TGTGCCAGCAGCTCGACAGGGCTGGAGACCCAGTACTTC. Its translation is CASSSTGLETQYF.